The 32 T cell receptor beta chains presented below share a single source sample, sequenced in a study of shared clonotypes between healthy human individuals. Data came from immunoSEQ multiplex PCR; TCRdb stores just in-frame clones and leaves some out. The sample records about 380,000 clones, about 97% being singletons. The sequenced sample was memory CD8+ T cells sorted from blood. Stated subset: CD45RO+ cells pooled with CCR7-negative TemRA cells. The receptors here all came from a man aged 25-45 years in good health.

The chain joins TRBV6-5 to TRBJ1-4, with D uncertain. CDR1 and CDR2 from the germline V gene are MNHEY and SVGAGI. V lost 5 bases, J lost 10 bases, and 17 bases lay in between. The CDR3 has 14 residues. Here the CDR3 reads CASSTSGAFGKLFF. The CDR3 DNA sequence: TGTGCCAGCAGTACCTCAGGTGCTTTTGGAAAACTGTTTTTT.

This sequence joins TRBV7-9 and TRBJ2-1; perhaps TRBD2 as D (5 bases). The V end was cut by 6 bases, the J end by 0 bases, with 15 bases between. This CDR3 spans 16 amino acids. The germline V gene encodes CDR1 SEHNR and CDR2 FQNEAQ (reference sequence). CDR3 sequence reads: CASRRSGLSSYNEQFF. The CDR3 region has the DNA TGTGCCAGCAGGCGCTCCGGACTCAGCTCCTACAATGAGCAGTTCTTC. Full variable domain (remainder filled in from reference TRBV7-9 and TRBJ2-1): DTGVSQNPRHKITKRGQNVTFRCDPISEHNRLYWYRQTLGQGPEFLTYFQNEAQLEKSRLLSDRFSAERPKGSFSTLEIQRTEQGDSAMYLCASRRSGLSSYNEQFFGPGTRLTVL.

The chain has TRBV2 and TRBJ2-1; D gene uncertain. Germline loops: CDR1 SNHLY, CDR2 FYNNEI. With 2 bases removed from V and 3 bases from J, the gap between germline ends came to 2 bases. CDR3 length equals 12 residues. The CDR3 protein is CASSEHYNEQFF. Written as DNA, the CDR3 is TGTGCCAGCAGTGAACACTACAATGAGCAGTTCTTC.

Comments on this clone: Other DNA sequences in this sample translate to the same CDR3. V gene TRBV7-9 combines with J gene TRBJ2-5, with D uncertain. This CDR3 spans 11 amino acids. The V end lost 3 bases, the J end lost 5 bases, and 4 bases lay between the germline ends. Per germline, CDR1 SEHNR and CDR2 FQNEAQ (reference sequence). The CDR3 DNA reads as TGTGCCAGCAGCTTTGGCGAGACCCAGTACTTC. Translating it yields CASSFGETQYF.

The rearrangement joins TRBV7-2 to TRBJ2-1; possibly TRBD2 for D (6 bases). Germline V CDR1 and CDR2: SGHTA, FQGNSA. Between the trimmed V and J ends, which lost 7 bases and 7 bases, there was a span of 20 bases. This CDR3 has 15 amino acids. The CDR3 here is CASTPQPGTGNEQFF. CDR3 coding DNA: TGTGCCAGCACCCCACAACCGGGGACTGGAAATGAGCAGTTCTTC.

The V gene is TRBV19, the J gene TRBJ2-1; D not certain. This CDR3 is 15 amino acids long. Germline V gives CDR1 LNHDA, CDR2 SQIVND (reference sequence). The V gene lost 2 bases and the J gene lost 6 bases, with 14 bases spanning the gap. In nucleotides, the CDR3 is TGTGCCAGTAGTATATACCTCTCCAATCTCAATGAGCAGTTCTTC. This gives the protein CASSIYLSNLNEQFF.

This clone showed up just a few times. The V gene is TRBV10-3, the J gene TRBJ1-5; no definite D call. There are 15 residues in the CDR3. Trimming took off 0 bases at V and 0 bases at J, with 6 bases between the two ends. CDR1 is ENHRY and CDR2 is SYGVKD in the germline V gene. CDR3 amino acids: CAISESDGSNQPQHF. The CDR3 bases are TGTGCCATCAGTGAGTCGGACGGTAGCAATCAGCCCCAGCATTTT.

The V call is TRBV7-9, the J call TRBJ1-2, with a tentative D call TRBD1 (5 bases). V was cut by 1 base and J by 8 bases, with 17 bases left in between. CDR3 length: 15 amino acids. Germline CDR1 reads SEHNR; CDR2 reads FQNEAQ (reference sequence). Written as DNA, the CDR3 is TGTGCCAGCAGCTTAGGGGGGATGGCGTTTGAGGGCTACACCTTC. It codes for CASSLGGMAFEGYTF.

This chain links TRBV25-1 with TRBJ2-7; D remains ambiguous. V shed 3 bases and J shed 0 bases, with 9 bases lying between them. The CDR3 totals 14 residues. CDR1 is MGHDK and CDR2 is SYGVNS in the germline V gene. CDR3 residues: CASSDRASSYEQYF. The DNA of the CDR3 is TGTGCCAGCAGTGACCGGGCCTCCTCCTACGAGCAGTACTTC.

The chain couples TRBV7-9 to TRBJ2-3, with 9 bases aligning to TRBD1. Germline V CDR1 and CDR2: SEHNR, FQNEAQ (reference sequence). The CDR3 runs to 15 residues. After removal of 6 bases from V and 4 bases from J, the junction contained 8 bases not matched to a gene. The CDR3 spells CASSEQGAPPDTQYF. In nucleotides, the CDR3 is TGTGCCAGCAGTGAACAGGGGGCGCCCCCAGATACGCAGTATTTT.

The chain employs TRBV7-3 and TRBJ2-3; 8 bases align to TRBD2. The V gene end was trimmed by 5 bases and the J gene end by 0 bases; junction bases not matched to a gene: 10. Germline V gene lookup returns CDR1 SGHTA and CDR2 FQGTGA. This CDR3 comprises 17 residues. The CDR3 loop is CASSPTLSGISTDTQYF. Written as DNA, the CDR3 is TGTGCCAGCAGCCCGACCCTTAGCGGGATAAGCACAGATACGCAGTATTTT.

The chain combines TRBV30 with TRBJ2-1; a weak D match, TRBD2 (6 bases). Deletions cut 1 base from V and 0 bases from J, with 10 bases between. Germline V gene lookup returns CDR1 GTSNPN and CDR2 SVGIG (reference sequence). The CDR3 covers 15 residues. CDR3 coding DNA: TGTGCCTGGAGTGCGGGAGCTAGCTCCTACAATGAGCAGTTCTTC. Translated: CAWSAGASSYNEQFF. The whole variable domain, remainder taken from reference TRBV30 and TRBJ2-1, is SQTIHQWPATLVQPVGSPLSLECTVEGTSNPNLYWYRQAAGRGLQLLFYSVGIGQISSEVPQNLSASRPQDRQFILSSKKLLLSDSGFYLCAWSAGASSYNEQFFGPGTRLTVL.

The chain uses TRBV28 and TRBJ2-7; no clear D. Trimming took off 5 bases at V and 2 bases at J, with 16 bases between the two ends. The length of the CDR3 is 15 residues. Germline loops: CDR1 MDHEN, CDR2 SYDVKM. CDR3 sequence (DNA): TGTGCCAGCAGTACGAACATACGACAACCCTACGAGCAGTACTTC. It codes for CASSTNIRQPYEQYF.

This rearrangement joins TRBV6-6 to TRBJ2-2, with unresolved D. CDR1 MNHNY and CDR2 SVGAGI come from the germline V gene (reference sequence). The CDR3 extends over 14 amino acids. V was cut by 7 bases and J by 8 bases, with 17 bases left in between. The CDR3 nucleotides are TGTGCCAGCACGAAAGCGACCACCCGAGGGGAGCTGTTTTTT. This encodes CASTKATTRGELFF.

The genes are TRBV11-2 and TRBJ2-7; 8 nucleotides align to TRBD2. The ends lost 0 bases at V and 10 bases at J; junction bases unmatched: 11. CDR1 and CDR2 (germline): SGHAT, FQNNGV. This CDR3 region has 15 residues. The CDR3 nucleotides read TGTGCCAGCAGCTTAGAAGGGGGGGCGGGAGGATCTCAGTACTTC. Translation gives CASSLEGGAGGSQYF.

The chain employs TRBV7-8 and TRBJ2-1; weak D call: TRBD2 (6 bases). CDR3 length: 16 residues. CDR1 and CDR2 from the germline V gene are SGHVS and FQNEAQ. The V and J ends lost 6 bases and 0 bases respectively, with 15 bases between them. The CDR3 region is CASSPGRDFSYNEQFF. The CDR3 DNA reads TGTGCCAGCAGTCCAGGGCGGGATTTCTCCTACAATGAGCAGTTCTTC.

The chain recombines TRBV27 with TRBJ2-7, with 10 bases that match TRBD2. The CDR3 runs to 15 residues. CDR1 is MNHEY, CDR2 SMNVEV, per germline (reference sequence). Trimming at V came to 3 bases and at J to 2 bases, leaving 4 bases not matched to a gene. As DNA, the CDR3 is TGTGCCAGCAGTTTCCTAGCGGGAGCCCCCTACGAGCAGTACTTC. Residues: CASSFLAGAPYEQYF.

The genes are TRBV7-3 and TRBJ2-1, with TRBD2 matching 9 bases. The germline gives CDR1 SGHTA, CDR2 FQGTGA. The CDR3 sequence is 15 residues long. V was clipped by 3 bases and J by 4 bases; unmatched bases: 4. The DNA of the CDR3 is TGTGCCAGCAGCTTGGCGACTAGCGGATACAATGAGCAGTTCTTC. Protein sequence: CASSLATSGYNEQFF. Complete variable domain (other parts from reference TRBV7-3 and TRBJ2-1): GAGVSQTPSNKVTEKGKYVELRCDPISGHTALYWYRQSLGQGPEFLIYFQGTGAADDSGLPNDRFFAVRPEGSVSTLKIQRTERGDSAVYLCASSLATSGYNEQFFGPGTRLTVL.

This chain links TRBV6-6 with TRBJ2-7; 8 nucleotides match TRBD1. With V trimmed by 6 bases and J by 4 bases, 11 bases remained unmatched. Germline CDR1 and CDR2: MNHNY and SVGAGI (reference sequence). This CDR3 region has 15 residues. CDR3 DNA sequence: TGTGCCAGCAGCTCCCTGGGGCAGGGGGCTTACGAGCAGTACTTC. As protein: CASSSLGQGAYEQYF.

V is TRBV5-1 and J is TRBJ2-5; TRBD1 matches at 9 bases. The CDR3 covers 15 residues. The V segment lost 3 bases and the J segment 2 bases; nucleotides outside the gene matches: 5. Germline values: CDR1 SGHRS, CDR2 YFSETQ. In DNA, the CDR3 is TGCGCCAGCAGCTCCCCCGACAGGGGGCAAGAGACCCAGTACTTC. This sequence encodes CASSSPDRGQETQYF.

The rearrangement links TRBV25-1 to TRBJ2-7; D might be TRBD2 (5 bases). CDR1 MGHDK and CDR2 SYGVNS come from the germline V gene. This CDR3 region has 13 residues. V shed 2 bases and J shed 6 bases, with 11 bases lying between them. The CDR3: CASSEGKGSEQYF. CDR3 coding DNA: TGTGCCAGCAGTGAAGGGAAAGGGAGCGAGCAGTACTTC.

A single count supports this clone. The genes are TRBV7-9 and TRBJ2-2, with D perhaps matching TRBD1 or TRBD2 (6 bases each). This CDR3 is built from 19 residues. Germline CDR1 is SEHNR and CDR2 is FQNEAQ (reference sequence). V was shortened by 0 bases and J by 0 bases, with 17 bases between the two germline ends. CDR3 in DNA: TGTGCCAGCAGCTTAGCGCTGGGGTTCGGGGGCACGAACACCGGGGAGCTGTTTTTT. Its translation is CASSLALGFGGTNTGELFF.

The chain employs TRBV4-2 and TRBJ2-5; tentatively, D is TRBD2 (6 bases). Germline V CDR1 and CDR2: LGHNA, YNFKEQ. This CDR3 region has 16 residues. The germline V and J ends were trimmed by 0 bases and 5 bases, with 16 bases remaining between them. The CDR3 bases are TGTGCCAGCAGCCAAGATCCGATAGCGGTGGGGGAGACCCAGTACTTC. It specifies CASSQDPIAVGETQYF.

The chain joins TRBV6-1 to TRBJ2-1; possibly TRBD2 for D (6 bases). Germline-derived CDR1 and CDR2 are MNHNS and SASEGT. The CDR3 consists of 15 residues. V was clipped by 2 bases and J by 2 bases, with 10 bases between them. CDR3 loop: CASSERLAPYNEQFF. The CDR3 DNA follows: TGTGCCAGCAGTGAAAGGCTAGCGCCCTACAATGAGCAGTTCTTC.

V gene TRBV6-1 combines with J gene TRBJ2-7; D is perhaps TRBD1 or TRBD2 (5 bases each). CDR3 length: 15 residues. In germline, CDR1 is MNHNS, CDR2 SASEGT. V lost 4 bases and J lost 0, with 13 bases in between. CDR3 sequence reads: CASSVGDQGSYEQYF. The CDR3 coding sequence is TGTGCCAGCAGTGTGGGGGATCAGGGCTCCTACGAGCAGTACTTC.

This chain connects TRBV9 to TRBJ2-3, with TRBD2 identical over 9 bases. V gave up 4 bases and J gave up 3 bases; unmatched junction bases: 6. Germline V CDR1 and CDR2: SGDLS, YYNGEE. The CDR3 length is 15 residues. The CDR3 loop is CASSPIAGATDTQYF. The CDR3 nucleotides are TGTGCCAGCAGCCCAATAGCGGGAGCGACAGATACGCAGTATTTT.

The J gene is TRBJ2-2, the V gene TRBV27; 9 positions agree with TRBD2. CDR1 is MNHEY, CDR2 SMNVEV, per germline (reference sequence). The CDR3 is 13 amino acids. After removal of 11 bases from V and 4 bases from J, the junction contained 5 bases not matched to a gene. The CDR3 is CAEALAGTGELFF. Written as DNA, the CDR3 is TGTGCCGAGGCACTAGCGGGCACCGGGGAGCTGTTTTTT.

V and J are TRBV2 and TRBJ1-4, with D possibly being TRBD1 (6 bases). The germline V gene encodes CDR1 SNHLY and CDR2 FYNNEI. Trimming left V 4 bases short and J 5 bases short, with 17 bases between. This CDR3 has 16 amino acids. This CDR3 reads CASSGLWGPENEKLFF. The CDR3 nucleotides read TGTGCCAGCAGTGGGTTGTGGGGGCCAGAGAATGAAAAACTGTTTTTT.

Comment on this clone: The sample contains more than one DNA sequence encoding this CDR3. The chain employs TRBV2 and TRBJ2-2; TRBD2 agrees at 8 bases. Trimming removed 6 bases from V and 4 bases from J; junction bases left unmatched: 4. The CDR3 runs to 14 residues. Germline V gene sequence: CDR1 SNHLY, CDR2 FYNNEI. CDR3 loop: CASRTSGSTGELFF. CDR3 sequence (DNA): TGTGCCAGCAGAACGAGCGGGAGCACCGGGGAGCTGTTTTTT.

The V call is TRBV28, the J call TRBJ2-5; 7 nucleotides line up with TRBD1. Germline lookup yields CDR1 MDHEN and CDR2 SYDVKM. V was pared by 5 bases and J by 5 bases, with 2 bases of the junction left unmatched. This CDR3 has 12 residues. CDR3: CASSKDRETQYF. The DNA for the CDR3 is TGTGCCAGCAGTAAGGACAGGGAGACCCAGTACTTC.

The gene calls are TRBV6-1 and TRBJ2-2; D is unresolved. Per germline, CDR1 MNHNS and CDR2 SASEGT. The CDR3 length is 10 residues. Trimming took off 6 bases at V and 8 bases at J, with 4 bases between the two ends. CDR3 sequence reads: CASSLGELFF. The CDR3 coding sequence is TGTGCCAGCAGCCTGGGGGAGCTGTTTTTT.

The chain recombines TRBV2 with TRBJ2-7; TRBD1 or TRBD2 may be the D gene (5 bases each). The germline gives CDR1 SNHLY, CDR2 FYNNEI. Between the trimmed V and J ends, which lost 6 bases and 6 bases, there was a span of 12 bases. There are 12 residues in the CDR3. The CDR3 DNA is TGTGCCAGCAGGGGGGAGTCGCGCGAGCAGTACTTC. As protein: CASRGESREQYF.